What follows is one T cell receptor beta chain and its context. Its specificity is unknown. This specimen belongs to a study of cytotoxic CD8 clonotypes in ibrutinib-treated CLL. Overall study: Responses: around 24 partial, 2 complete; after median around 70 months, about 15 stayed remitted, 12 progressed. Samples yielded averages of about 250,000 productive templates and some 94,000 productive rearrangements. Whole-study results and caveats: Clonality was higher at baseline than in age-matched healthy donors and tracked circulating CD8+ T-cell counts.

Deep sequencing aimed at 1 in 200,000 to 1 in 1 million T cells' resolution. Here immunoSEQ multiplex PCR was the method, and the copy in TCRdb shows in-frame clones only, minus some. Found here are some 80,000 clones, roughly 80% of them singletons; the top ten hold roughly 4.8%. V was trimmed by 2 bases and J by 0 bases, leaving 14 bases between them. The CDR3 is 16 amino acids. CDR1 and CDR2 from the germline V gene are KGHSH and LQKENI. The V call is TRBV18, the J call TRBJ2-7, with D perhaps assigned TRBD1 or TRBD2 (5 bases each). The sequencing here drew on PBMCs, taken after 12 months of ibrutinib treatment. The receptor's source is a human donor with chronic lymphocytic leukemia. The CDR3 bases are TGTGCCAGCTCACCAGGGGGAATATTTAGCTCCTACGAGCAGTACTTC. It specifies CASSPGGIFSSYEQYF.